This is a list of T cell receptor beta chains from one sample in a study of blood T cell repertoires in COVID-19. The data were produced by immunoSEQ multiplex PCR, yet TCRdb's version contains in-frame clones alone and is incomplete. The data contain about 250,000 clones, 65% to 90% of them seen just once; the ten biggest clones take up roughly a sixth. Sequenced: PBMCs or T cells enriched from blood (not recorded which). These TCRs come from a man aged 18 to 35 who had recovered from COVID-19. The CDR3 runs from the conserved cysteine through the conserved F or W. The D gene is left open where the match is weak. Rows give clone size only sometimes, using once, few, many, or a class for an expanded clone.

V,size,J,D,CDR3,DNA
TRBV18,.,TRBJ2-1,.,CASSPEEQGHTHNEQFF,TGTGCCAGCTCACCCGAAGAACAGGGCCATACACACAATGAGCAGTTCTTC
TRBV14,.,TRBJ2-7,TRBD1,CASSQAGTGPLGQYF,TGTGCCAGCAGCCAGGCGGGGACAGGCCCCTTAGGGCAGTACTTC
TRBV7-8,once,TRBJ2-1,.,CASSLGNREYEQFF,TGTGCCAGCAGCTTAGGAAACAGGGAATATGAGCAGTTCTTC
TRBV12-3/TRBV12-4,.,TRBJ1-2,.,CASSLREYGYTF,TGTGCCAGCAGTTTAAGAGAGTACGGCTACACCTTC
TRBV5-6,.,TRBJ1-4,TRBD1,CASSLFSSRDSNEKLFF,TGTGCCAGCAGCCTATTTAGTAGCCGGGACAGTAATGAAAAACTGTTTTTT
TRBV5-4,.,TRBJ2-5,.,CASSRPGETQYF,TGTGCCAGCAGCCGCCCAGGGGAGACCCAGTACTTC
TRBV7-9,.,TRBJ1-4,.,CASSLGSDNEKLFF,TGTGCCAGCAGCTTAGGGTCAGATAATGAAAAACTGTTTTTT
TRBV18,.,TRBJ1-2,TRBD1,CASSSTGFPNYGYTF,TGTGCCAGCTCGTCGACAGGGTTCCCAAACTATGGCTACACCTTC
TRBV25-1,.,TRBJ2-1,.,CASSSSMSYNEQFF,TGTGCCAGCAGCTCTAGCATGTCCTACAATGAGCAGTTCTTC
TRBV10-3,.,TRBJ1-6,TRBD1,CASQGEAGNSPLHF,TGTGCCTCCCAGGGGGAGGCAGGGAATTCACCCCTCCACTTT